The TCR beta chain described here comes from a study of T cells in localized non-small cell lung cancer. Regarding the study as a whole: Uninvolved adjacent lung, not tumor, had the highest T cell clonality. Multi-region tumor sequencing was not done, so intratumor heterogeneity could not be excluded. The study detected a median roughly 57 of the top 100 tumor clones in adjacent lung. A higher density of T cells in blood coincided with extended overall survival.

Libraries were prepared by immunoSEQ multiplex PCR; TCRdb keeps only in-frame clonotypes and omits some of them. This table has around 17,000 clones, 85% to 90% appearing once. With regard to this clone: Its antigen is unidentified.

The CDR3 has 14 amino acids. The germline V gene encodes CDR1 WNHNN and CDR2 SYGVQD (reference sequence). With 4 bases removed from V and 6 bases from J, the gap between germline ends came to 13 bases. The chain employs TRBV10-1 and TRBJ2-1, with D possibly TRBD1 on 6 matching bases. Sample: peripheral blood mononuclear cells, taken before any cancer treatment. This clonotype originated in a woman aged 40 to 75 with stage III lung adenocarcinoma. The CDR3 reads CASSATQDSNEQFF. The CDR3 DNA reads TGCGCCAGCAGTGCCACTCAGGACAGCAATGAGCAGTTCTTC.